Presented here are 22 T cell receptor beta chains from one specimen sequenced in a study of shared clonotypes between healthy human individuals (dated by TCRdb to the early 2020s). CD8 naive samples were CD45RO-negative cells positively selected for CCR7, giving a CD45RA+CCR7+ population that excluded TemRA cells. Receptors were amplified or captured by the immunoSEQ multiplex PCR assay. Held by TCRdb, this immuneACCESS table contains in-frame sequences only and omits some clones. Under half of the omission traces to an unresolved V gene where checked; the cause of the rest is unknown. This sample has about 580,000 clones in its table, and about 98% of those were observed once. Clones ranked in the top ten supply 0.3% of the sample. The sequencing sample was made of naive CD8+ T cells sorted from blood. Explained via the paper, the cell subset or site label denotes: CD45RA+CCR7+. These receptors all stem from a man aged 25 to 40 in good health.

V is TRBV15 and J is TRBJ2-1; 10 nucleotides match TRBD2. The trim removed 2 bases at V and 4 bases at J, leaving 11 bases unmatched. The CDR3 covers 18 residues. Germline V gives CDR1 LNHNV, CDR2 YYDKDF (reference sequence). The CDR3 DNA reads TGTGCCACCAGCAGATTAGCGCCTAGCGGGAGTCTTTACAATGAGCAGTTCTTC. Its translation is CATSRLAPSGSLYNEQFF.

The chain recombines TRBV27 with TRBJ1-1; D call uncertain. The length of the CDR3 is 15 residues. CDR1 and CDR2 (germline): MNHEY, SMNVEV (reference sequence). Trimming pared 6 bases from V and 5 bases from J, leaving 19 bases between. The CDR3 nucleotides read TGTGCCAGCAGGGCTCTAGGGTCGACAAAGACTGAAGCTTTCTTT. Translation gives CASRALGSTKTEAFF.

The chain's CDR3 is CASGIDHRMNTEAFF. CDR3 coding DNA: TGTGCCAGCGGTATCGACCACCGAATGAACACTGAAGCTTTCTTT. The gene calls are TRBV2 and TRBJ1-1; D gene unclear. V was pared by 8 bases and J by 0 bases, with 16 bases between. The CDR3 runs 15 residues. Looked up from germline, CDR1 is SNHLY and CDR2 is FYNNEI.

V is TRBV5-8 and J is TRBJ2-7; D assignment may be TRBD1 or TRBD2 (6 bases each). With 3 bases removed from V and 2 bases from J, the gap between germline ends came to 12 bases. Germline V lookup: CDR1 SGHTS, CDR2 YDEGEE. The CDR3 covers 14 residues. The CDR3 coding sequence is TGTGCCAGCAGCTCCCCGGGGGCAACCTACGAGCAGTACTTC. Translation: CASSSPGATYEQYF.

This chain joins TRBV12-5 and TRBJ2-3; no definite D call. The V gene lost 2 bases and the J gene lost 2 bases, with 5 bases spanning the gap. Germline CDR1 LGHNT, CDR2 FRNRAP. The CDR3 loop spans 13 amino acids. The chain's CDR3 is CASGLPNTDTQYF. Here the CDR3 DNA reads TGTGCTAGTGGTTTGCCCAACACAGATACGCAGTATTTT.

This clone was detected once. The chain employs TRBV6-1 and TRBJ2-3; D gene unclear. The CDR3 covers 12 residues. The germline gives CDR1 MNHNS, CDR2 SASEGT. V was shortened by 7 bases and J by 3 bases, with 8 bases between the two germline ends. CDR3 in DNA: TGTGCCAGCAATCCAGAGACAGATACGCAGTATTTT. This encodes CASNPETDTQYF.

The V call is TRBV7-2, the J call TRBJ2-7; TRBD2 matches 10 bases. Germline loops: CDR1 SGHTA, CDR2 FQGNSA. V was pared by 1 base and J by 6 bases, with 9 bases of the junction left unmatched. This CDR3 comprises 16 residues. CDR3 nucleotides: TGTGCCAGCAGCTTAGTCCAAGGACTAGCGGCAGCCGAGCAGTACTTC. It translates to CASSLVQGLAAAEQYF.

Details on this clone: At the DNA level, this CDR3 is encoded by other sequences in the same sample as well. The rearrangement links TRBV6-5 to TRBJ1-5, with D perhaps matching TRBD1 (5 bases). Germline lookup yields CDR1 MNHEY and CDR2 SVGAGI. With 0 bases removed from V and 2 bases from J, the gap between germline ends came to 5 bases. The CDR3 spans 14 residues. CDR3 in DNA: TGTGCCAGCAGTTACTCGGGGGGCAATCAGCCCCAGCATTTT. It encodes CASSYSGGNQPQHF.

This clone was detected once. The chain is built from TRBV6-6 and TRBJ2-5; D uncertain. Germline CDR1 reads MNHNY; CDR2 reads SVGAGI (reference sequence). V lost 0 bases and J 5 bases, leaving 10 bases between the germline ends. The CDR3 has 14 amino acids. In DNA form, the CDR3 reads TGTGCCAGCAGTTACTCTACCTATGGGGAGACCCAGTACTTC. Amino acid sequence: CASSYSTYGETQYF.

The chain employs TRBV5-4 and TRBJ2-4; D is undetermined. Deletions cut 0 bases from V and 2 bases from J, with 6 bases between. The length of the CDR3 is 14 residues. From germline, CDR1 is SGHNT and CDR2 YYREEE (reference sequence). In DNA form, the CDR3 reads TGTGCCAGCAGCTTGGCAGTTTCCAAAAACATTCAGTACTTC. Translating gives CASSLAVSKNIQYF.

This CDR3 is CASSEDWVSNQPQHF. CDR3 DNA: TGTGCCAGCAGTGAGGACTGGGTTAGCAATCAGCCCCAGCATTTT. This sequence joins TRBV6-1 and TRBJ1-5, with D hard to call. Trimming shortened V by 3 bases and J by 0 bases, and 9 bases separated the two germline ends. CDR1 and CDR2 from the germline V gene are MNHNS and SASEGT. The CDR3 has 15 amino acids.

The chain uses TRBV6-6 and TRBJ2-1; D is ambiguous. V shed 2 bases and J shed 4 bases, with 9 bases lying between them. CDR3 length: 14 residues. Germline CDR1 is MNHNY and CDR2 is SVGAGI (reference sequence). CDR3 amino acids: CASSYRSAYNEQFF. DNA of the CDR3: TGTGCCAGCAGTTACAGGTCAGCTTACAATGAGCAGTTCTTC.

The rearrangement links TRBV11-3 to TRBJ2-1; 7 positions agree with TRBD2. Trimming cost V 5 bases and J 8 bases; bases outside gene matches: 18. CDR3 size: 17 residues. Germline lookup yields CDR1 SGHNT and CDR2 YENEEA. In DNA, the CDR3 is TGTGCCAGCAGCAAATGGGGTCGGGAGGCCGGGTCCGATGAGCAGTTCTTC. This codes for CASSKWGREAGSDEQFF.

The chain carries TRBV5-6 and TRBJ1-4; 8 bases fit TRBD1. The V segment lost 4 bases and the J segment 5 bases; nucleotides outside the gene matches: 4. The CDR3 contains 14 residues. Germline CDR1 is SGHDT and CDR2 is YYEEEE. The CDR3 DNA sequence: TGTGCCAGCAGCCAGGGGGCGTTAAATGAAAAACTGTTTTTT. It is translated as CASSQGALNEKLFF.

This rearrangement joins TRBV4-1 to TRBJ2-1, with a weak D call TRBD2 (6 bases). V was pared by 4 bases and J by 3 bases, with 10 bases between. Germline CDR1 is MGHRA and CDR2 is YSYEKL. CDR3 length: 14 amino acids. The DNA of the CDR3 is TGCGCCAGCAGCCTCGCGGGGAACTACAATGAGCAGTTCTTC. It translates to CASSLAGNYNEQFF.

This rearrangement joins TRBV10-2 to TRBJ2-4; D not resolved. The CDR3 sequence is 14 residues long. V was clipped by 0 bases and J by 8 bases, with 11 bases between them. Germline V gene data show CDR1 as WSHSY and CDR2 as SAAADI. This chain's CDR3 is CASSESWGSDIQYF. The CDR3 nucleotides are TGCGCCAGCAGTGAGTCTTGGGGATCTGACATTCAGTACTTC.

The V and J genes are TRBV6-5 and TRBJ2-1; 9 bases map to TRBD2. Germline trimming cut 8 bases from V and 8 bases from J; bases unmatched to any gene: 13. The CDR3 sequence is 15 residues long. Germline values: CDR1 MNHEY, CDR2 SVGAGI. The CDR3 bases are TGTGCCAGCGCAAAGGTAGCGGGAGATACGGATGAGCAGTTCTTC. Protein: CASAKVAGDTDEQFF.

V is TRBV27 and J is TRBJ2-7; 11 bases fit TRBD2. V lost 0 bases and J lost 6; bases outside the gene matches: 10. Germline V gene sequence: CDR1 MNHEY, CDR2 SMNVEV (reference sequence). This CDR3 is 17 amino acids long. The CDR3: CASSLSGVLAGAGEQYF. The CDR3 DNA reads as TGTGCCAGCAGTTTATCGGGGGTACTAGCGGGAGCCGGCGAGCAGTACTTC.

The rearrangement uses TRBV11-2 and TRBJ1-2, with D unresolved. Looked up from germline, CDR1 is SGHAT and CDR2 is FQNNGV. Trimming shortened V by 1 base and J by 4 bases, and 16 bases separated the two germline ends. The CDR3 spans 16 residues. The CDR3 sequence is CASSLAGLRGRYGYTF. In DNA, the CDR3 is TGTGCCAGCAGCTTAGCGGGGTTACGCGGACGCTATGGCTACACCTTC.

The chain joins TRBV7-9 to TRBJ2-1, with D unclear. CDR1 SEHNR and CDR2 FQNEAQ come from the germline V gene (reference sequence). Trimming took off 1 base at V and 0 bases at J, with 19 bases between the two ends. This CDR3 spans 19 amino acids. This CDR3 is CASSLVGSSSPPSYNEQFF. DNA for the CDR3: TGTGCCAGCAGCTTAGTCGGTAGCAGCTCGCCCCCCTCCTACAATGAGCAGTTCTTC.

The CDR3 nucleotides read TGTGCCAGCAGCTTAGGGGAGATCACAGATACGCAGTATTTT. Residues: CASSLGEITDTQYF. The rearrangement joins TRBV11-2 to TRBJ2-3; tentatively, D is TRBD2 (5 bases). Germline loops: CDR1 SGHAT, CDR2 FQNNGV. The CDR3 contains 14 residues. V was clipped by 1 base and J by 2 bases, with 7 bases between them. Full variable domain (missing parts from reference TRBV11-2 and TRBJ2-3): EAGVAQSPRYKIIEKRQSVAFWCNPISGHATLYWYQQILGQGPKLLIQFQNNGVVDDSQLPKDRFSAERLKGVDSTLKIQPAKLEDSAVYLCASSLGEITDTQYFGPGTRLTVL.

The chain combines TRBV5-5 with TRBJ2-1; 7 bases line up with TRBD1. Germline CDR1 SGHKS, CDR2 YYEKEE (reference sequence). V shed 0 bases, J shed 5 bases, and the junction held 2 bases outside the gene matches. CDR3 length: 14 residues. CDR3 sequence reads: CASSLVTGDNEQFF. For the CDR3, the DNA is TGTGCCAGCAGCTTGGTTACAGGGGACAATGAGCAGTTCTTC.